This TCR beta chain was captured by sequencing in a study of blood T cell repertoires in COVID-19. About this clone itself: The junction does not match germline at one end; this may be a read error.

Germline assignment: CDR1 SGHTA and CDR2 FQGNSA. The CDR3 spans 16 residues. Generated by immunoSEQ multiplex PCR, the TCRdb table keeps only in-frame clones and is missing some. This sample has roughly 200,000 clones, with 65% to 85% found just once. This TCR came from a man aged 50 to 60 with active or convalescent COVID-19. This chain joins TRBV7-2 and TRBJ1-2; possibly TRBD1 for D (5 bases). The sample taken for sequencing was peripheral blood. The CDR3 sequence: CASTLHSRAGWDGYTF. Here the CDR3 DNA reads TGTGCCAGCACCTTACACTCAAGGGCAGGGTGGGATGGCTACACCTTC.